This T cell receptor beta chain was captured by sequencing in a study of radiotherapy plus CTLA-4 blockade in lung cancer. Looking at the study overall: More than 15% of patients responded objectively, and about 33% achieved disease control.

V was pared by 7 bases and J by 2 bases, with 5 bases of the junction left unmatched. Germline CDR1 reads MNHNS; CDR2 reads SASEGT. The CDR3 has 14 residues. Libraries were prepared by immunoSEQ multiplex PCR; TCRdb keeps only in-frame clonotypes and omits some of them. The sample lists tens of thousands of clones, roughly four fifths occurring once. This TCR was sampled from a human donor with non-small cell lung cancer who had stable disease on radiotherapy plus ipilimumab. The sample was peripheral blood, taken from a patient treated with radiotherapy plus ipilimumab. The chain links TRBV6-1 to TRBJ2-3; 8 bases are a match to TRBD2. DNA for the CDR3: TGTGCCAGCAATTTAGCGGGGACCACAGATACGCAGTATTTT. It is translated as CASNLAGTTDTQYF.